Following are 4 T cell receptor beta chains from one sample sequenced in a study of cytomegalovirus exposure and HLA in healthy donors. This PCR relied on a set of 60 Vbeta primers and 13 Jbeta primers. Profiling relied on immunoSEQ multiplex PCR, and the TCRdb table lists in-frame clones only, not all of them. The sample has approximately 190,000 clones; 81% are singletons. The specimen sequenced was PBMCs. All receptors derive from a man aged 40-49 years in good health and CMV-seropositive.

The chain is built from TRBV6-5 and TRBJ1-1, with a tentative D call TRBD1 (5 bases). The ends were cut back, 2 bases at V and 1 base at J, with 11 bases in the middle. The CDR3 extends over 15 amino acids. Germline values: CDR1 MNHEY, CDR2 SVGAGI. CDR3 sequence: CASSYVGLGNTEAFF. The CDR3 DNA is TGTGCCAGCAGTTACGTGGGGCTGGGGAACACTGAAGCTTTCTTT.

This clone occurred once. V usage is TRBV18 and J usage is TRBJ1-5; TRBD1 might be the D (5 bases). V lost 2 bases to trimming and J lost 6 bases, with 11 bases between them. CDR3 length: 14 amino acids. CDR1 KGHSH and CDR2 LQKENI come from the germline V gene. CDR3 in DNA: TGTGCCAGCTCACCAGCCCAGGGAGGTCAGCCCCAGCATTTT. Encoded protein: CASSPAQGGQPQHF.

This clone was detected a few times. The gene calls are TRBV7-9 and TRBJ2-6, with D possibly matching TRBD2 (8 bases). Germline CDR1 is SEHNR and CDR2 is FQNEAQ (reference sequence). The CDR3 covers 14 residues. V lost 10 bases and J lost 4, with 14 bases in between. CDR3 sequence reads: CATREGAGANVLTF. As DNA, the CDR3 is TGTGCCACCCGGGAGGGGGCAGGGGCCAACGTCCTGACTTTC.

The J gene is TRBJ1-5, the V gene TRBV5-6; 7 bases agree with TRBD1. Germline V gene lookup returns CDR1 SGHDT and CDR2 YYEEEE. The CDR3 is 15 amino acids. V dropped 3 bases and J dropped 0; count of bases not matched to a gene: 3. The CDR3 here is CASSSDRDSNQPQHF. DNA for the CDR3: TGTGCCAGCAGCTCCGACAGGGATAGCAATCAGCCCCAGCATTTT.